This record concerns one T cell receptor beta chain sequence. The data were obtained in a study of blood T cell repertoires in COVID-19. About the study: T cells, B-cell-depleted T cells, or PBMCs provided the cDNA or gDNA that served as material.

The CDR3 is made up of 15 amino acids. Unmatched junction bases numbered 7, after V lost 3 bases and J lost 6 bases. Germline CDR1 is SGHTA and CDR2 is FQGNSA. Sequencing was performed with immunoSEQ multiplex PCR; in TCRdb, only in-frame clones are kept and a portion is missing. The table records about 66,000 clones, under 90% of them present only once. The chain employs TRBV7-2 and TRBJ2-2; 7 bases line up with TRBD2. The sequence came from a man aged 55-75 years with acute or convalescent COVID-19. Material: peripheral blood. CDR3 DNA: TGTGCCAGCAGCTTCCCCGCGGCGGGGGCCGGGGAGCTGTTTTTT. Amino acid sequence: CASSFPAAGAGELFF.